Each of the 11 T cell receptor beta chains below was sequenced from the same sample in a study of CD8 T cells in ankylosing spondylitis (dated by TCRdb to 2016 to 2017). Library preparation used 5' RACE. These reads were obtained on an Illumina HiSeq 2500. TCRdb reprocessed the public reads (quality trimming at Q25 with fastp, clone calling with MiXCR) and kept in-frame beta chains. Identical CDR3 proteins give one entry, which carries the most common genes and DNA. The sample records about 270,000 distinct CDR3 sequences, over 30% of which are singletons. 3.5% to 4.5% of the sample lies in the top ten. Material for sequencing was blood, either unsorted or a sorted T cell fraction (not recorded which). The source is a male donor with ankylosing spondylitis or in good health (not recorded which).

The V gene is TRBV20-1, the J gene TRBJ1-2; no clear D. V was cut by 7 bases and J by 3 bases, with 12 bases left in between. Per germline, CDR1 DFQATT and CDR2 SNEGSKA (reference sequence). This CDR3 region has 12 residues. For the CDR3, the DNA is TGCAGTGTCCCGGGAGATGACTATGGCTACACCTTC. Its protein is CSVPGDDYGYTF.

The chain combines TRBV29-1 with TRBJ2-7, with D possibly matching TRBD2 (5 bases). Trimming cost V 4 bases and J 7 bases, with 11 bases left between them. Germline lookup yields CDR1 SQVTM and CDR2 ANQGSEA. The CDR3 contains 11 residues. CDR3 sequence (DNA): TGCAGCGTTGGTACCGGGGTTGAGCAGTACTTC. This codes for CSVGTGVEQYF.

As regards this clonotype: A read error may account for a junction end that differs from germline. The V and J genes are TRBV20-1 and TRBJ2-5, with 8 nucleotides matching TRBD1. This CDR3 is 17 amino acids long. The germline CDR1 and CDR2 sequences are DFQATT and SNEGSKA (reference sequence). CDR3 sequence: CCAYNQGAQGNLETQYF. In DNA, the CDR3 is TGCTGTGCTTACAACCAGGGGGCGCAGGGTAATTTGGAGACCCAGTACTTC.

The rearrangement uses TRBV20-1 and TRBJ2-1; TRBD2 matches at 8 bases. This CDR3 has 14 residues. V lost 1 base, J lost 7 bases, and 6 bases stayed unmatched. The V gene's germline CDR1 is DFQATT and CDR2 SNEGSKA (reference sequence). The CDR3 loop is CSARAWASGNEQFF. CDR3 bases: TGCAGTGCTAGAGCGTGGGCTAGCGGGAATGAGCAGTTCTTC.

The chain carries TRBV5-7 and TRBJ2-2; D might be TRBD1 or TRBD2, each matching 5 bases. TRBV5-7 is classed as an ORF, of uncertain function. The length of the CDR3 is 13 residues. V lost 4 bases, J lost 2 bases, and 6 bases lay in between. The CDR3 is CASSGTNTGELFF. The CDR3 nucleotides are TGTGCCAGCAGCGGGACCAACACCGGGGAGCTGTTTTTT.

The chain recombines TRBV6-1 with TRBJ2-1, with 10 nucleotides matching TRBD1. Germline CDR1 and CDR2: MNHNS and SASEGT. CDR3 length: 13 amino acids. Germline trimming cut 8 bases from V and 10 bases from J; bases unmatched to any gene: 8. CDR3 residues: CASGQGGPEEQFF. CDR3 nucleotides: TGTGCCAGCGGACAGGGGGGACCGGAGGAGCAGTTCTTC.

This clonotype was counted only a few times. The J gene is TRBJ1-2, the V gene TRBV20-1, with D possibly TRBD1 on 6 matching bases. The ends were cut back, 3 bases at V and 3 bases at J, with 14 bases in the middle. The germline CDR1 and CDR2 sequences are DFQATT and SNEGSKA (reference sequence). This CDR3 comprises 14 residues. CDR3 loop: CSASIPQGDYGYTF. For the CDR3, the DNA is TGCAGTGCTAGCATTCCACAGGGAGACTATGGCTACACCTTC.

This clonotype was counted only a few times. The rearrangement joins TRBV12-3 or TRBV12-4 to TRBJ1-1; the match to TRBD1 covers 8 bases. V lost 3 bases and J lost 4; bases outside the gene matches: 7. This CDR3 comprises 15 residues. CDR3 protein: CASSLVRGQGTEAFF. DNA of the CDR3: TGTGCCAGCAGTTTGGTCAGGGGGCAGGGCACTGAAGCTTTCTTT.

This sequence joins TRBV28 and TRBJ2-5; D perhaps matches TRBD1 (5 bases). The germline V and J ends were trimmed by 7 bases and 5 bases, with 17 bases remaining between them. The germline CDR1 and CDR2 sequences are MDHEN and SYDVKM. The CDR3 has 14 amino acids. The CDR3 DNA sequence: TGTGCCAGCAACGCAGCACAGGTCCGCGAGACCCAGTACTTC. This codes for CASNAAQVRETQYF.

This clonotype was recorded many times. The rearrangement joins TRBV20-1 to TRBJ1-2, with TRBD1 identical over 7 bases. CDR3 length equals 12 residues. The V gene end was trimmed by 3 bases and the J gene end by 8 bases; junction bases not matched to a gene: 6. Germline V gives CDR1 DFQATT, CDR2 SNEGSKA (reference sequence). The CDR3 coding sequence is TGCAGTGCTAGCACAGGGGAGCGGGGCTACACCTTC. This sequence encodes CSASTGERGYTF.

The sample holds a few counts of this clonotype. V usage is TRBV9 and J usage is TRBJ2-3; D is unclear. Per the germline V gene, CDR1 is SGDLS and CDR2 is YYNGEE. CDR3 length: 13 residues. V was trimmed by 0 bases and J by 4 bases, leaving 6 bases between them. CDR3 amino acids: CASSVGKADTQYF. CDR3 nucleotide sequence: TGTGCCAGCAGCGTAGGGAAAGCAGATACGCAGTATTTT.